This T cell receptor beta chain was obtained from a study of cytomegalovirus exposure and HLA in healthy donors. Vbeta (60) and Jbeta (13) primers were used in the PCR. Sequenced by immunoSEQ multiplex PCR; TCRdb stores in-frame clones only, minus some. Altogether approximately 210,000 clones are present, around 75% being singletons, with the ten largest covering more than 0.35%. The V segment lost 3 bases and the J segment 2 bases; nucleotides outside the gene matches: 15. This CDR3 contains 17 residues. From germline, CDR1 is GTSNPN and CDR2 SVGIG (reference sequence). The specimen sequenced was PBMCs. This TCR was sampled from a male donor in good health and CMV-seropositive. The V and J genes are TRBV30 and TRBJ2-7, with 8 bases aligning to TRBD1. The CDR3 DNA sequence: TGTGCCTGGAGCCGAAGCCCAGGACAGGGAAAACCCTACGAGCAGTACTTC. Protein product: CAWSRSPGQGKPYEQYF.